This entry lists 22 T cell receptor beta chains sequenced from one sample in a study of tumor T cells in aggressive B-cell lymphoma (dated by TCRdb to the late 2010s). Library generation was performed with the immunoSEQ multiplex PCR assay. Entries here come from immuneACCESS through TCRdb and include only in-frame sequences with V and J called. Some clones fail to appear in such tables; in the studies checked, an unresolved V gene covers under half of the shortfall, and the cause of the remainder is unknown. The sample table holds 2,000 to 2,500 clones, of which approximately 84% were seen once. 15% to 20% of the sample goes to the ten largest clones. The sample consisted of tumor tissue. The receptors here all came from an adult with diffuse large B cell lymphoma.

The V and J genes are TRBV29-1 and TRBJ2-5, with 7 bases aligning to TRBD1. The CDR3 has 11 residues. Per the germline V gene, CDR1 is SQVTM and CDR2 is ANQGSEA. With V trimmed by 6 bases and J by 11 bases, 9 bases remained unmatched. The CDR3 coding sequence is TGCAGCGTCCGGGACAGTTATGAGCAGTACTTC. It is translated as CSVRDSYEQYF. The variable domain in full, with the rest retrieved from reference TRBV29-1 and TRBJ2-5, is SAVISQKPSRDICQRGTSLTIQCQVDSQVTMMFWYRQQPGQSLTLIATANQGSEATYESGFVIDKFPISRPNLTFSTLTVSNMSPEDSSIYLCSVRDSYEQYFGPGTRLLVL.

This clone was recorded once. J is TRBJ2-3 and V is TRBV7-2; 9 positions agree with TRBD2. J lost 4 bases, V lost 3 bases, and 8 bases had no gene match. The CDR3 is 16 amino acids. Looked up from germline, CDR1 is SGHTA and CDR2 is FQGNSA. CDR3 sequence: CASSFRLAAGADTQYF. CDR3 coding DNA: TGTGCCAGCAGCTTCCGACTAGCGGCAGGGGCAGATACGCAGTATTTT.

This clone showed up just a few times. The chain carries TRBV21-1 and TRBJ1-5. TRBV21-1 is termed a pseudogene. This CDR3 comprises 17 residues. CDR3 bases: TGTGCCAGCAGCCGGCCTATAGCTACATGGCATCATCAGCCCCAGCATTTT. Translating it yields CASSRPIATWHHQPQHF.

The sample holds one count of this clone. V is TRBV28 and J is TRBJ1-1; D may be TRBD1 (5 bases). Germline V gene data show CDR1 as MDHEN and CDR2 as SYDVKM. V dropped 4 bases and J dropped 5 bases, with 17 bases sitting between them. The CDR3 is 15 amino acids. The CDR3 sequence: CASSSSRPGGTEAFF. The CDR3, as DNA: TGTGCCAGCAGTTCTTCACGGCCGGGGGGGACTGAAGCTTTCTTT.

The CDR3 sequence is CASSVTGVTDTQYF. The CDR3 coding sequence is TGTGCCAGTAGTGTTACAGGGGTTACAGATACGCAGTATTTT. The chain joins TRBV19 to TRBJ2-3; 7 bases are a match to TRBD1. Germline CDR1 LNHDA, CDR2 SQIVND (reference sequence). Losses at the gene ends were 5 bases for V and 3 bases for J; bases not matched to a gene: 5. The CDR3 loop spans 14 amino acids.

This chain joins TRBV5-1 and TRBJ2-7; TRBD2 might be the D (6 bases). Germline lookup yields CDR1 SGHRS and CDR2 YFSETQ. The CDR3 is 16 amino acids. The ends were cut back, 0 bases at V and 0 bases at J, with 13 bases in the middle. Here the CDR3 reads CASSLGIGGNSYEQYF. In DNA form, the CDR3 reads TGCGCCAGCAGCTTGGGGATAGGCGGGAACTCCTACGAGCAGTACTTC. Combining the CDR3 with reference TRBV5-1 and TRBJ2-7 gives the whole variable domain KAGVTQTPRYLIKTRGQQVTLSCSPISGHRSVSWYQQTPGQGLQFLFEYFSETQRNKGNFPGRFSGRQFSNSRSEMNVSTLELGDSALYLCASSLGIGGNSYEQYFGPGTRLTVT.

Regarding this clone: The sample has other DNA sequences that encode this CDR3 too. The CDR3 nucleotides are TGCGCCAGCAGTAAGGGACTAGGCACCGGGGAGCTGTTTTTT. Its protein is CASSKGLGTGELFF. V usage is TRBV10-2 and J usage is TRBJ2-2; 8 bases match TRBD2. There are 14 residues in the CDR3. Germline CDR1 is WSHSY and CDR2 is SAAADI. V shed 5 bases, J shed 4 bases, and the junction held 3 bases outside the gene matches.

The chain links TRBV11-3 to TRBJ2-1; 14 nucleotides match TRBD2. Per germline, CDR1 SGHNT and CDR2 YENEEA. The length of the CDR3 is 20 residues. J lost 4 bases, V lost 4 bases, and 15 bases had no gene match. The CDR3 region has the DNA TGTGCCAGCAGCTCCCGCGGACAGGGACTAGCGGGAGTGGGTTACAATGAGCAGTTCTTC. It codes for CASSSRGQGLAGVGYNEQFF.

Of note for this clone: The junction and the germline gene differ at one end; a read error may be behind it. The chain's CDR3 is CVSSAVAGNVYNEQFF. DNA for the CDR3: TGTGTCAGCAGCGCGGTAGCGGGAAACGTCTACAATGAGCAGTTCTTC. The chain is built from TRBV7-6 and TRBJ2-1; 8 nucleotides line up with TRBD2. The CDR3 is 16 residues long. Germline assignment: CDR1 SGHVS and CDR2 FNYEAQ.

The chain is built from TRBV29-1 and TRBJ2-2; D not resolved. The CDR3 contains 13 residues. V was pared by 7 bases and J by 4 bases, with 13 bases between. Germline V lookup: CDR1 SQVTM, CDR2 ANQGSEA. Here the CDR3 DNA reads TGCAGCGGCATAAAGAGCCGCACCGGGGAGCTGTTTTTT. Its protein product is CSGIKSRTGELFF.

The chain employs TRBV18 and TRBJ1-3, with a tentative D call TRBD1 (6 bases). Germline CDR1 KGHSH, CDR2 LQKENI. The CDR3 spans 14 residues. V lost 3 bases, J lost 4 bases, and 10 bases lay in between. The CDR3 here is CASSPQGLGNTIYF. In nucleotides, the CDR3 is TGTGCCAGCTCACCCCAGGGGCTCGGAAACACCATATATTTT.

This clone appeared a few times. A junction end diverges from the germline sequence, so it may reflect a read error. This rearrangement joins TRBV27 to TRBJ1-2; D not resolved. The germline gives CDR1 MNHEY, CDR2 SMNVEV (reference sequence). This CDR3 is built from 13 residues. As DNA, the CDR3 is TGTGCCAGCAGTCCCAGCGGGGTGCGCGGCTACACTTTC. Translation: CASSPSGVRGYTF.

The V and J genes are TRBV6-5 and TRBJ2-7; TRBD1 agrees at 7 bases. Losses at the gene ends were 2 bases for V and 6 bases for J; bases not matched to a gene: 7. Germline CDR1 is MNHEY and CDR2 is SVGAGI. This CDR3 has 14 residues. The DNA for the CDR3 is TGTGCCAGCAGTTACGAGTACAGGGGTACCGAGCAGTACTTC. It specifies CASSYEYRGTEQYF.

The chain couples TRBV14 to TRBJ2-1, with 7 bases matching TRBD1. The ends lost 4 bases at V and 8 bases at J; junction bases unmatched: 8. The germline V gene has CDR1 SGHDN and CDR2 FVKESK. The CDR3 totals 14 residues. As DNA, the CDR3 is TGTGCCAGCAGCCGAGGACAGGTCTTCGATGAGCAGTTCTTC. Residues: CASSRGQVFDEQFF.

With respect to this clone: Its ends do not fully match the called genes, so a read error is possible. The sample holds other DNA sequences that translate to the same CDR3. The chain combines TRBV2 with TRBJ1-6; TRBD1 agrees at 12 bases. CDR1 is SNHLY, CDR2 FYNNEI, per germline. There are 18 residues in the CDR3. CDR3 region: CASSEEGTGGYYNSPLHF. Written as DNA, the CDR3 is TGTGCCAGCAGTGAAGAGGGGACAGGGGGCTACTATAATTCCCCCCTCCACTTT.

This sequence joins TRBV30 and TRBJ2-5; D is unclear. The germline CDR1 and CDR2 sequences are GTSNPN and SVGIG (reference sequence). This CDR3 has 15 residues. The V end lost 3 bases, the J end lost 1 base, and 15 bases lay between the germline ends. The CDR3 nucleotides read TGTGCCTGGAGGCAAACTCTAGTTCTCCAAGAGACCCAGTACTTC. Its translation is CAWRQTLVLQETQYF. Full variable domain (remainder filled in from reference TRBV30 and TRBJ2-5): SQTIHQWPATLVQPVGSPLSLECTVEGTSNPNLYWYRQAAGRGLQLLFYSVGIGQISSEVPQNLSASRPQDRQFILSSKKLLLSDSGFYLCAWRQTLVLQETQYFGPGTRLLVL.

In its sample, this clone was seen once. In DNA, the CDR3 is TGTGCCAGCAGTTTCTTGGGACAGGGGCAAAAACTGTTTTTT. Encoded protein: CASSFLGQGQKLFF. J is TRBJ1-4 and V is TRBV28; 10 bases map to TRBD1. The germline gives CDR1 MDHEN, CDR2 SYDVKM. The V and J ends lost 3 bases and 9 bases, in that order; junction bases with no gene match: 4. This CDR3 has 14 amino acids.

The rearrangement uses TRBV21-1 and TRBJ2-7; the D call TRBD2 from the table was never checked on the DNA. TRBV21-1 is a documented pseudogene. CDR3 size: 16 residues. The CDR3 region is CASRWPIAHVLDEQYF. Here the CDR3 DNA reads TGTGCCAGCAGATGGCCGATAGCTCACGTGTTAGACGAGCAGTACTTC.

This CDR3 reads CASSQALDRGDTEAFF. The CDR3 DNA reads as TGTGCCAGCAGCCAAGCCCTAGACAGGGGGGACACTGAAGCTTTCTTT. The chain links TRBV4-2 to TRBJ1-1; 9 bases fit TRBD1. From germline, CDR1 is LGHNA and CDR2 YNFKEQ. The CDR3 totals 16 residues. J lost 3 bases, V lost 1 base, and 6 bases had no gene match.

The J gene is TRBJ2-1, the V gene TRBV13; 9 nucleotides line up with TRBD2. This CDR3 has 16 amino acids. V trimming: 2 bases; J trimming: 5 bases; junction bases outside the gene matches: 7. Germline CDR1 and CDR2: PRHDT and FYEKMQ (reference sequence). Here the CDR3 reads CASSLYPSGVNNEQFF. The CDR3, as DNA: TGTGCCAGCAGCTTATACCCTAGCGGGGTAAACAATGAGCAGTTCTTC.

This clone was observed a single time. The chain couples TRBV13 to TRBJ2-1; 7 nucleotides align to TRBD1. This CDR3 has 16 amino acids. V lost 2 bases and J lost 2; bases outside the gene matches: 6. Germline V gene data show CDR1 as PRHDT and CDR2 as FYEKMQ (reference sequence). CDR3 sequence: CASSLSGQRTYNEQFF. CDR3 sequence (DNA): TGTGCCAGCAGCTTATCGGGACAGAGGACCTACAATGAGCAGTTCTTC.

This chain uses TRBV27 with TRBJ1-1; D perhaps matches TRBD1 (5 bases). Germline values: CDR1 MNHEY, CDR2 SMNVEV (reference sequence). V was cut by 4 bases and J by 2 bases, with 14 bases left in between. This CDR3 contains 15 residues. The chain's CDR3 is CASSSPREGNTEAFF. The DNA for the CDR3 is TGTGCCAGCAGTTCGCCCAGGGAAGGAAACACTGAAGCTTTCTTT.